This TCR beta chain is drawn from a study of cytomegalovirus exposure and HLA in healthy donors. The CDR3 extends over 17 amino acids. CDR1 is KGHSH and CDR2 is LQKENI in the germline V gene. Germline trimming cut 1 base from V and 2 bases from J; bases unmatched to any gene: 11. Turning to this clone: Its specificity is not known.

The PCR contained 60 Vbeta and 13 Jbeta primers. The repertoire was sequenced with immunoSEQ multiplex PCR; TCRdb's copy has only in-frame clones and lacks some. The sample consists of some 180,000 clones, 77% of them appearing once. Findings and limits, study-wide: Only CMV serostatus was available as immune exposure information. When analyzed later, a missense DCLRE1C variant was found to be linked to TCR beta V- and J-gene trimming.

The sequencing sample was made of PBMCs. The chain combines TRBV18 with TRBJ2-7; 7 nucleotides align to TRBD2. The receptor was derived from a man between 18 and 29 years old in good health and CMV-seronegative. CDR3 residues: CASSPQPYAGVAYEQYF. DNA of the CDR3: TGTGCCAGCTCACCACAACCTTACGCGGGAGTAGCCTACGAGCAGTACTTC. The variable domain in full, with the rest retrieved from reference TRBV18 and TRBJ2-7, is NAGVMQNPRHLVRRRGQEARLRCSPMKGHSHVYWYRQLPEEGLKFMVYLQKENIIDESGMPKERFSAEFPKEGPSILRIQQVVRGDSAAYFCASSPQPYAGVAYEQYFGPGTRLTVT.